Listed below are T cell receptor beta chains from one sample, sequenced in a study of shared clonotypes between healthy human individuals. Profiled with immunoSEQ multiplex PCR; TCRdb holds only in-frame clones, not every one. This sample has about 960,000 clones, with over 75% found just once. Sample: memory CD4+ T cells sorted from blood. Receptors originate from a man aged 18 to 29 in good health. Each CDR3 is given with its conserved first and last residue. D genes are given only for firm matches. Clone size is shown for a subset of rows, as once, few, many or a class of expanded clone.

d_call	clone_size	v_call	j_call	cdr3_aa	cdr3_nt
.	.	TRBV5-4	TRBJ2-2	CASSPKTRDHTGELFF	TGTGCCAGCAGCCCAAAAACCCGGGACCACACCGGGGAGCTGTTTTTT
.	.	TRBV30	TRBJ1-5	CAWSVGRVNQPQHF	TGTGCCTGGAGTGTGGGGAGGGTCAATCAGCCCCAGCATTTT
.	.	TRBV30	TRBJ1-6	CAWIRGGSSYNSPLHF	TGTGCCTGGATTCGAGGGGGAAGCTCCTATAATTCACCCCTCCACTTT
TRBD2	.	TRBV10-3	TRBJ2-7	CAISSSGSYEQYF	TGTGCCATCAGTTCTAGCGGGAGCTACGAGCAGTACTTC
TRBD2	few	TRBV7-9	TRBJ2-3	CASSLTSGRSTDTQYF	TGTGCCAGCAGCTTAACTAGCGGGAGGAGCACAGATACGCAGTATTTT
.	.	TRBV7-2	TRBJ2-1	CASSRRQGSYNEQFF	TGTGCCAGCAGCCGGCGGCAGGGATCCTACAATGAGCAGTTCTTC
.	.	TRBV4-1	TRBJ2-3	CASSQTGIRADTQYF	TGCGCCAGCAGCCAAACAGGGATTCGAGCAGATACGCAGTATTTT
.	.	TRBV6-1	TRBJ1-6	CASSVTRVDSPLHF	TGTGCCAGCAGTGTTACAAGGGTTGATTCACCCCTCCACTTT
.	.	TRBV4-2	TRBJ2-5	CASSQEFGKTQYF	TGTGCCAGCAGCCAAGAGTTTGGGAAGACCCAGTACTTC
.	.	TRBV6-1	TRBJ1-2	CASRTDTNYGYTF	TGTGCCAGCAGGACGGACACCAACTATGGCTACACCTTC
.	.	TRBV7-8	TRBJ2-7	CASSARGVGFSYEQYF	TGTGCCAGCAGCGCGAGGGGTGTCGGTTTTTCCTACGAGCAGTACTTC
.	.	TRBV28	TRBJ2-6	CASTRSSGANVLTF	TGTGCCAGCACCCGGAGCTCTGGGGCCAACGTCCTGACTTTC
.	.	TRBV19	TRBJ1-3	CASSTRSGNTIYF	TGTGCCAGTAGTACCCGTTCTGGAAACACCATATATTTT
TRBD1	.	TRBV5-6	TRBJ1-1	CASSFDRGTEAFF	TGTGCCAGCAGCTTTGACAGGGGAACTGAAGCTTTCTTT
.	.	TRBV11-2	TRBJ2-7	CASSFLLAHEQYF	TGTGCCAGCAGCTTCTTACTAGCCCACGAGCAGTACTTC
TRBD1	.	TRBV9	TRBJ1-2	CASSGDRVVLYGYTF	TGTGCCAGCAGCGGGGACAGGGTTGTGCTCTATGGCTACACCTTC
.	.	TRBV2	TRBJ1-4	CASTIGGPQEKLFF	TGTGCCAGCACTATTGGAGGCCCCCAGGAAAAACTGTTTTTT
TRBD2	.	TRBV11-2	TRBJ2-5	CASSLGASGSQETQYF	TGTGCCAGCAGCTTAGGGGCTAGCGGGAGCCAAGAGACCCAGTACTTC
TRBD1	.	TRBV5-1	TRBJ2-1	CASRGQGSRNEQFF	TGCGCCAGCAGGGGACAGGGTAGCCGCAATGAGCAGTTCTTC
.	.	TRBV29-1	TRBJ2-7	CSASSEPYEQYF	TGCAGCGCATCGTCGGAGCCCTACGAGCAGTACTTC
TRBD1	.	TRBV30	TRBJ1-3	CAWTQGARGNTIYF	TGTGCCTGGACACAGGGGGCGCGTGGAAACACCATATATTTT
.	.	TRBV6-5	TRBJ2-2	CATQRGSGTGELFF	TGTGCCACCCAACGGGGGTCGGGCACCGGGGAGCTGTTTTTT
.	once	TRBV6-6	TRBJ1-4	CASRGTKNVEGEKLFF	TGTGCCAGCAGAGGCACCAAAAACGTAGAGGGTGAAAAACTGTTTTTT
TRBD2	once	TRBV4-2	TRBJ2-5	CASSQEGLAGPETQYF	TGTGCCAGCAGCCAAGAGGGGCTAGCGGGGCCCGAGACCCAGTACTTC
TRBD1	.	TRBV5-1	TRBJ1-1	CASSRGGAETEAFF	TGCGCCAGCAGCCGAGGGGGCGCTGAGACTGAAGCTTTCTTT
.	once	TRBV10-2	TRBJ2-5	CASSRGKETQYF	TGCGCCAGCAGCAGGGGTAAAGAGACCCAGTACTTC
.	few	TRBV2	TRBJ2-7	CASSEAAALRGYF	TGTGCCAGCAGTGAAGCGGCGGCCCTACGAGGGTACTTC
.	.	TRBV19	TRBJ2-6	CASSVGRFSGANVLTF	TGTGCCAGTAGTGTAGGAAGGTTCTCTGGGGCCAACGTCCTGACTTTC
.	once	TRBV18	TRBJ1-4	CASSPQGRREKLFF	TGTGCCAGCTCACCACAGGGGAGACGGGAAAAACTGTTTTTT
.	.	TRBV10-1	TRBJ2-3	CASSDGALGTDTQYF	TGCGCCAGCAGTGATGGGGCTTTGGGGACAGATACGCAGTATTTT
TRBD1	.	TRBV28	TRBJ1-5	CASSFGGQGQPQHF	TGTGCCAGCAGTTTCGGGGGACAGGGTCAGCCCCAGCATTTT
.	.	TRBV27	TRBJ2-7	CASRSSNEQYF	TGTGCCAGCAGGAGCAGTAACGAGCAGTACTTC
TRBD2	once	TRBV28	TRBJ2-7	CASNSGTFYEQYF	TGTGCCAGTAATAGCGGGACCTTCTACGAGCAGTACTTC
TRBD2	.	TRBV7-9	TRBJ2-1	CASSPRGSERGDAYNEQFF	TGTGCCAGCAGCCCGAGAGGGTCCGAGCGGGGGGACGCCTACAATGAGCAGTTCTTC
.	once	TRBV5-1	TRBJ1-1	CASSYRGDPNTEAFF	TGCGCCAGCAGCTACCGAGGGGACCCGAACACTGAAGCTTTCTTT
TRBD2	.	TRBV27	TRBJ2-3	CASSLYLGTSGRRADTQYF	TGTGCCAGCAGTTTATATTTGGGGACTAGCGGCCGACGGGCAGATACGCAGTATTTT
.	.	TRBV4-3	TRBJ1-2	CASSQEAQGGYGYTF	TGCGCCAGCAGCCAAGAAGCGCAGGGAGGCTATGGCTACACCTTC
TRBD1	.	TRBV6-5	TRBJ1-1	CASRNGQGSNTEAFF	TGTGCCAGTCGGAACGGACAGGGATCGAACACTGAAGCTTTCTTT
.	.	TRBV19	TRBJ1-6	CASNPSTGGNSPLHF	TGTGCCAGTAACCCCTCCACCGGGGGGAATTCACCCCTCCACTTT
.	.	TRBV7-2	TRBJ2-3	CASSSPGVDTQYF	TGTGCCAGCAGCTCTCCAGGGGTCGATACGCAGTATTTT
TRBD2	few	TRBV7-2	TRBJ2-1	CASSQWTRQFF	TGTGCCAGCAGCCAATGGACTAGGCAGTTCTTC
.	.	TRBV2	TRBJ2-2	CASSAEGQLDTGELFF	TGTGCCAGCAGCGCCGAAGGACAGTTAGACACCGGGGAGCTGTTTTTT
.	.	TRBV7-2	TRBJ2-5	CASSRGAVETQYF	TGTGCCAGCAGCCGGGGTGCGGTTGAGACCCAGTACTTC
.	.	TRBV5-1	TRBJ2-5	CASRDTADKETQYF	TGCGCCAGCAGGGATACAGCGGACAAAGAGACCCAGTACTTC